What follows are 10 T cell receptor beta chains derived from one specimen sequenced in a study of spatial heterogeneity in lung cancer. Findings and caveats of the study: The study found that expanded intratumoral alpha and beta TCR counts tracked tumor mutation counts.

TCRdb re-derived calls from the 5' RACE reads in MiXCR, one entry per CDR3 protein. The table includes approximately 9,700 distinct CDR3 sequences, around 12% detected once. Their target antigens are unknown. This sample's time point: sample taken at primary tumor resection. The specimen was lung tumor tissue, collected at surgery. The receptors originated from a male donor with early-stage non-small cell lung cancer.

The sample holds a few counts of this clonotype. The library was designed around alpha chains, so this beta chain is a stray read whose abundance carries little weight. J is TRBJ1-2 and V is TRBV5-6; 8 bases are a match to TRBD1. This CDR3 is 14 amino acids long. Germline V lookup: CDR1 SGHDT, CDR2 YYEEEE. The V segment lost 4 bases and the J segment 7 bases; nucleotides outside the gene matches: 9. CDR3 residues: CASSLDRGTGGYTF. CDR3 bases: TGTGCCAGCAGCCTCGACAGGGGAACGGGTGGCTACACCTTC. The full variable domain, rest sourced from reference TRBV5-6 and TRBJ1-2, is DAGVTQSPTHLIKTRGQQVTLRCSPKSGHDTVSWYQQALGQGPQFIFQYYEEEERQRGNFPDRFSGHQFPNYSSELNVNALLLGDSALYLCASSLDRGTGGYTFGSGTRLTVV.

This clonotype has at least ten counts. This beta chain lies outside the target of a library built for alpha chains; its clone size means little. The CDR3 here is CASRFVTGGVKYVAGANVLTF. The CDR3 DNA sequence: TGCGCCAGCAGGTTTGTAACAGGGGGCGTAAAATACGTCGCTGGGGCCAACGTCCTGACTTTC. This chain connects TRBV5-1 to TRBJ2-6; 9 bases are a match to TRBD1. With V trimmed by 5 bases and J by 2 bases, 20 bases remained unmatched. From germline, CDR1 is SGHRS and CDR2 YFSETQ. The CDR3 extends over 21 amino acids.

Many counts were recorded for this clonotype. Within a library made for alpha chains, this beta chain is off target, and its count is uninformative. This chain joins TRBV14 and TRBJ2-1; 12 bases are a match to TRBD2. The CDR3 totals 16 residues. Looked up from germline, CDR1 is SGHDN and CDR2 is FVKESK. J gave up 6 bases and V 2 bases, and 5 bases lay outside the gene matches. CDR3 amino acids: CASSQTRLAGVNEQFF. CDR3 sequence (DNA): TGTGCCAGCAGCCAAACTAGACTAGCGGGAGTCAATGAGCAGTTCTTC.

The sample holds many counts of this clonotype. Because this beta chain is a stray read in a library intended to capture alpha chains, its abundance should not be given much weight. The chain recombines TRBV27 with TRBJ2-7, with 8 bases identical to TRBD2. Germline trimming cut 4 bases from V and 5 bases from J; bases unmatched to any gene: 7. Germline V gene lookup returns CDR1 MNHEY and CDR2 SMNVEV (reference sequence). The CDR3 is 14 amino acids. CDR3 coding DNA: TGTGCCAGCAGTTGGACGGGAGGGCCGGACGAGCAGTACTTC. Its translation is CASSWTGGPDEQYF.

On this clonotype: A library made for alpha chains picked up this beta chain off target, so its size means little. The gene calls are TRBV2 and TRBJ2-3, with D maybe TRBD1 (5 bases). The germline V gene encodes CDR1 SNHLY and CDR2 FYNNEI. The CDR3 is made up of 12 amino acids. V gave up 11 bases and J gave up 4 bases, with 13 bases separating them. The CDR3 DNA sequence: TGTGCCGCAGGGCAGGTGGCAGATACGCAGTATTTT. Translating gives CAAGQVADTQYF.

This clonotype occurred many times. Since the library was made to target alpha chains, this beta chain is a stray read and its abundance is not meaningful. This rearrangement joins TRBV5-1 to TRBJ2-3, with D possibly matching TRBD2 (6 bases). Trimming removed 1 base from V and 1 base from J, with 10 bases in between. Germline loops: CDR1 SGHRS, CDR2 YFSETQ. The CDR3 length is 15 residues. The CDR3 nucleotides read TGCGCCAGCAGCTTGTGGGGGGATGGCACAGATACGCAGTATTTT. Encoded protein: CASSLWGDGTDTQYF.

This clonotype was found once. This beta chain is off target for a library built for alpha chains, so its abundance means little. The chain carries TRBV7-9 and TRBJ2-3; D is possibly TRBD2 (5 bases). Germline V gives CDR1 SEHNR, CDR2 FQNEAQ (reference sequence). CDR3 size: 12 residues. The V gene lost 4 bases and the J gene lost 6 bases, with 8 bases spanning the gap. Written as DNA, the CDR3 is TGTGCCAGCAGCTCGGACTCGGATACGCAGTATTTT. It codes for CASSSDSDTQYF.

This clonotype was detected many times. A library prepared for alpha chains yielded this beta chain as an off-target read; its size is of little meaning. The gene calls are TRBV3-1 and TRBJ2-1, with 8 bases that match TRBD2. The germline gives CDR1 LGHDT, CDR2 YNNKEL (reference sequence). J lost 3 bases, V lost 1 base, and 5 bases had no gene match. This CDR3 is 16 amino acids long. The CDR3 loop reads CASSQVGLASYNEQFF. Here the CDR3 DNA reads TGTGCCAGCAGCCAAGTCGGACTAGCAAGCTACAATGAGCAGTTCTTC.

This clonotype rates as medium-sized. This beta chain lies outside the target of a library built for alpha chains; its clone size means little. For the CDR3, the DNA is TGTGCCAGCAGTCCCACAGGGCCCAACGAGCAGTACTTC. This translates into CASSPTGPNEQYF. The V call is TRBV12-3 or TRBV12-4, the J call TRBJ2-7; tentatively, D is TRBD1 (6 bases). The length of the CDR3 is 13 residues. Between the trimmed V and J ends, which lost 5 bases and 5 bases, there was a span of 13 bases.

This clonotype has a count of ten or more. The library was prepared for alpha chains; this beta chain is a stray read, so its frequency means little. V usage is TRBV27 and J usage is TRBJ1-2, with TRBD1 matching over 8 bases. J gave up 2 bases and V 5 bases, and 4 bases lay outside the gene matches. The CDR3 sequence is 14 residues long. From germline, CDR1 is MNHEY and CDR2 SMNVEV (reference sequence). The CDR3 sequence: CASSVQGANYGYTF. CDR3 in DNA: TGTGCCAGCAGTGTGCAGGGGGCAAACTATGGCTACACCTTC.